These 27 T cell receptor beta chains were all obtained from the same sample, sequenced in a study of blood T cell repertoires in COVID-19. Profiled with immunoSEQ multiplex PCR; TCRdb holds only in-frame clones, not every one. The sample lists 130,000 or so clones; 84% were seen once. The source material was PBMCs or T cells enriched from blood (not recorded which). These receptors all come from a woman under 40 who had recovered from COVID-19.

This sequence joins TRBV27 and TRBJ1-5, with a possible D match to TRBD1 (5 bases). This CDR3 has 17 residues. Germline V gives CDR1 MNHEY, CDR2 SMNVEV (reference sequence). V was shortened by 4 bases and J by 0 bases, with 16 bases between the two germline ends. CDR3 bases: TGTGCCAGCAGTTCTCGGCCCGTCGGACATAGCAATCAGCCCCAGCATTTT. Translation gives CASSSRPVGHSNQPQHF.

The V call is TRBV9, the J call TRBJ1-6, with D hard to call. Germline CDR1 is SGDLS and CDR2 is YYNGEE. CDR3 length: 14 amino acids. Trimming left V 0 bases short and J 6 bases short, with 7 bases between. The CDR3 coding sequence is TGTGCCAGCAGCGTAGGGCAGGTTAATTCACCCCTCCACTTT. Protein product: CASSVGQVNSPLHF.

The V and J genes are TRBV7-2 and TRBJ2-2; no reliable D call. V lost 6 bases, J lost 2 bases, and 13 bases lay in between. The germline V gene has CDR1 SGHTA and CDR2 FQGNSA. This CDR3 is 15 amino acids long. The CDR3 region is CASSWAPQNTGELFF. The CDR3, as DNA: TGTGCCAGCAGTTGGGCCCCCCAAAACACCGGGGAGCTGTTTTTT.

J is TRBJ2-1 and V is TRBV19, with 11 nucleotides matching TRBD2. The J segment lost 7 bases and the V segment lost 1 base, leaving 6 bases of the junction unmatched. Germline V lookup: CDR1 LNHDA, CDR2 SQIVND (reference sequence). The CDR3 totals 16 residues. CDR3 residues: CASSIGLAGGLNEQFF. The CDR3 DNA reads TGTGCCAGTAGTATAGGCCTAGCGGGAGGTTTGAATGAGCAGTTCTTC.

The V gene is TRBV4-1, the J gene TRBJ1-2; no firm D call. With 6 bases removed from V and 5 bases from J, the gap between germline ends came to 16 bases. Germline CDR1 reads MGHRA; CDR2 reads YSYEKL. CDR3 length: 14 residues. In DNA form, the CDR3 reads TGCGCCAGCAGGACAATCGGGGATTTTTATGGCTACACCTTC. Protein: CASRTIGDFYGYTF.

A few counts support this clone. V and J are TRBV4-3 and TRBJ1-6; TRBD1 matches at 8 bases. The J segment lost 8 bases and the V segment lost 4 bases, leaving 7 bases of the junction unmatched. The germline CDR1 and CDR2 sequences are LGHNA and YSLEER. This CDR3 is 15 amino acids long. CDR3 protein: CASSPRQGAHSPLHF. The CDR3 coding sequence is TGCGCCAGCAGCCCGCGCCAGGGGGCACATTCACCCCTCCACTTT.

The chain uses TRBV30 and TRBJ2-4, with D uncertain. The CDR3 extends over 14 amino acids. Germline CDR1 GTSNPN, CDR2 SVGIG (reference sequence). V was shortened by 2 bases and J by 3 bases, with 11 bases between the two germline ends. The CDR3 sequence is CAWSSGVVKNIQYF. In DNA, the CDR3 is TGTGCCTGGAGTTCCGGAGTGGTCAAAAACATTCAGTACTTC.

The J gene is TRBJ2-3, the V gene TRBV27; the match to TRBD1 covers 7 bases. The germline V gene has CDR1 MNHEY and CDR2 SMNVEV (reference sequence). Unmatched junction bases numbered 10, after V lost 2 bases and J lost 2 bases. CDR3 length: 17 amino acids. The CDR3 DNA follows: TGTGCCAGCAGTTTAGGACGAAACAGGGGTTTCACAGATACGCAGTATTTT. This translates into CASSLGRNRGFTDTQYF.

The CDR3: CASSLGTGSLDTQYF. CDR3 in DNA: TGTGCCAGTAGTCTCGGGACAGGGAGTTTAGATACGCAGTATTTT. The V gene is TRBV19, the J gene TRBJ2-3; 9 bases are shared with TRBD1. The CDR3 spans 15 residues. V lost 5 bases, J lost 5 bases, and 8 bases stayed unmatched. Germline-derived CDR1 and CDR2 are LNHDA and SQIVND (reference sequence).

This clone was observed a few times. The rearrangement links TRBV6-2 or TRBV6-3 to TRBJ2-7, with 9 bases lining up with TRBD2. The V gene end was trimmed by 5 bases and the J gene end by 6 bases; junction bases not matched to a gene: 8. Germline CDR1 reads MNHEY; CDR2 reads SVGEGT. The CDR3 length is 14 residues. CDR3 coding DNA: TGTGCCAGCAGTCCCGGACTAGCGATAAGCGAGCAGTACTTC. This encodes CASSPGLAISEQYF.

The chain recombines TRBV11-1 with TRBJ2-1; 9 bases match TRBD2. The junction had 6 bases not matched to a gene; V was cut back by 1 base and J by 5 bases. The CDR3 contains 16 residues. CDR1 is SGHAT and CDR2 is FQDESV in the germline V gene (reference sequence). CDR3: CASSLGGSGRDNEQFF. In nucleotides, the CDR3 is TGTGCCAGCAGCTTAGGTGGTAGCGGGAGAGACAATGAGCAGTTCTTC.

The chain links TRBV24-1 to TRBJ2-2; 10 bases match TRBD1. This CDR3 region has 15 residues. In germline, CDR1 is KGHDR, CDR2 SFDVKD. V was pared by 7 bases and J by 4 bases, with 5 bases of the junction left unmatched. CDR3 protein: CATREGQGVTGELFF. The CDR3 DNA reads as TGTGCCACCAGGGAAGGACAGGGGGTCACCGGGGAGCTGTTTTTT.

CDR3 region: CASRPRRARTDTQYF. For the CDR3, the DNA is TGTGCCAGTAGACCACGGAGGGCCCGCACAGATACGCAGTATTTT. The genes are TRBV19 and TRBJ2-3; D possibly corresponds to TRBD2 (6 bases). The germline V and J ends were trimmed by 6 bases and 1 base, with 14 bases remaining between them. The CDR3 loop spans 15 amino acids. Germline CDR1 LNHDA, CDR2 SQIVND (reference sequence).

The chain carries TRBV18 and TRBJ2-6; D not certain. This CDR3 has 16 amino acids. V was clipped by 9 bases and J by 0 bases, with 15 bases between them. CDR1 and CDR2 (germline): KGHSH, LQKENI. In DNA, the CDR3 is TGTGCCAGTTCGTTGTTAGTGATCTCTGGGGCCAACGTCCTGACTTTC. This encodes CASSLLVISGANVLTF.

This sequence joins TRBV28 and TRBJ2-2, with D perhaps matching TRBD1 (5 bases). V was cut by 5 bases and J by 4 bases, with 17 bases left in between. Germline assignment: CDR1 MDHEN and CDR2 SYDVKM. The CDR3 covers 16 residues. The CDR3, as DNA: TGTGCCAGCAGTCTAATATACTACAGGAGCACCGGGGAGCTGTTTTTT. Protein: CASSLIYYRSTGELFF.

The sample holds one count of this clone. CDR3 in amino acids: CASSPRTGGSDKGYTF. CDR3 bases: TGTGCCAGCAGCCCACGGACAGGGGGAAGTGATAAGGGCTACACCTTC. The V and J genes are TRBV7-8 and TRBJ1-2, with 10 bases aligning to TRBD1. The V segment lost 5 bases and the J segment 8 bases; nucleotides outside the gene matches: 14. The CDR3 contains 16 residues. In germline, CDR1 is SGHVS, CDR2 FQNEAQ.

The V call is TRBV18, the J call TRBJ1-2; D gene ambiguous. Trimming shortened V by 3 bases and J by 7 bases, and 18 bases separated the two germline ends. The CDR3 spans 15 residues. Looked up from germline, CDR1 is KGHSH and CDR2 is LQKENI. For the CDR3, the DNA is TGTGCCAGCTCACCCTCCCTGGACGGGGTTGGTGGCTACACCTTC. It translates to CASSPSLDGVGGYTF.

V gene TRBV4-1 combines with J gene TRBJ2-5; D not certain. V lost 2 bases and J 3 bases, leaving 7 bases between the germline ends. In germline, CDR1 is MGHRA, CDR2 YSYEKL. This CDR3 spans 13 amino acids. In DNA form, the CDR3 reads TGCGCCAGCAGCCAATGGCAGAAAGAGACCCAGTACTTC. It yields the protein CASSQWQKETQYF.

The CDR3 DNA follows: TGTGCCAGTAGTATAACACCGCTCCCCAATCAGCCCCAGCATTTT. This encodes CASSITPLPNQPQHF. V usage is TRBV19 and J usage is TRBJ1-5; D gene uncertain. The V gene's germline CDR1 is LNHDA and CDR2 SQIVND (reference sequence). The V end was cut by 2 bases, the J end by 3 bases, with 11 bases between. The CDR3 is 15 amino acids.

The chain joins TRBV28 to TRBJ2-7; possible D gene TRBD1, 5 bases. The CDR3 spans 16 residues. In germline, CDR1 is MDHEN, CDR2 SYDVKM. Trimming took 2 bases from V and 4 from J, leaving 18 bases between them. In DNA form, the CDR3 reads TGTGCCAGCAGTTTAGGTAGGCCAGGGTTAGGGTACGAGCAGTACTTC. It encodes CASSLGRPGLGYEQYF.

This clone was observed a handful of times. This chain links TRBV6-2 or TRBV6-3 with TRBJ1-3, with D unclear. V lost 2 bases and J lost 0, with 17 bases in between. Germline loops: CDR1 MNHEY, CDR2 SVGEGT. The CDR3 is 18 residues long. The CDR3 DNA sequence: TGTGCCAGCAGTTACGGTCGTGCAGGATCCTACTCTGGAAACACCATATATTTT. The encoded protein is CASSYGRAGSYSGNTIYF.

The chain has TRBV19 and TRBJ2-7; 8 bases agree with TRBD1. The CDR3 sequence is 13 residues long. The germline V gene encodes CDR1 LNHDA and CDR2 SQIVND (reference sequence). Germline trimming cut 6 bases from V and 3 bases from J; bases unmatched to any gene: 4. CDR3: CASRDREIYEQYF. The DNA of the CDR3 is TGTGCCAGTAGGGACAGGGAGATCTACGAGCAGTACTTC.

In DNA, the CDR3 is TGTGCCAGCATCGGACTAGCTCGTCGGGGACTCAATGAGCAGTTCTTC. Translation gives CASIGLARRGLNEQFF. The chain uses TRBV3-1 (or the pseudogene TRBV3-2) and TRBJ2-1, with 8 bases matching TRBD2. This CDR3 is 16 amino acids long. Germline V gives CDR1 LGHDT, CDR2 YNNKEL (reference sequence). Germline trimming cut 7 bases from V and 6 bases from J; bases unmatched to any gene: 14.

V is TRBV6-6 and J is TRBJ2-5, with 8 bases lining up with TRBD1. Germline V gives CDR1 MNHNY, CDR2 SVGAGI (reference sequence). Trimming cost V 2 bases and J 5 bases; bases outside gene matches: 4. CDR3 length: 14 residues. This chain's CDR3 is CASSYPGGWETQYF. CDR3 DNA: TGTGCCAGCAGTTACCCAGGGGGCTGGGAGACCCAGTACTTC.

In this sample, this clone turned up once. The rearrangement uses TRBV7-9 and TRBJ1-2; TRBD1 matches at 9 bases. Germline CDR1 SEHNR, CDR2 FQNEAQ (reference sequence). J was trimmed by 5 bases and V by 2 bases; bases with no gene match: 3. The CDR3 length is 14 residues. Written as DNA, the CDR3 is TGTGCCAGCAGCTTACCTGGACAGGGGTATGGCTACACCTTC. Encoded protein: CASSLPGQGYGYTF.

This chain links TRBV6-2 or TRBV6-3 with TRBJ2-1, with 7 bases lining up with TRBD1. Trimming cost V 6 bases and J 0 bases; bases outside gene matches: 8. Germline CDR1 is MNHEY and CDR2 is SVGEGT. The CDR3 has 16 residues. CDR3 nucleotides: TGTGCCAGCAGCTCCAGGGGGACAGCCTCCTACAATGAGCAGTTCTTC. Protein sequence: CASSSRGTASYNEQFF.

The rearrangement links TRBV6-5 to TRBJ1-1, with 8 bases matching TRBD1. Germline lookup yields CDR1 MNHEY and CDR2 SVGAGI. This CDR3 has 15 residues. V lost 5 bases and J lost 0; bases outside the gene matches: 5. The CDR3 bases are TGTGCCAGCAGTCTTCAGGGGGCGGTGAACACTGAAGCTTTCTTT. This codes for CASSLQGAVNTEAFF.